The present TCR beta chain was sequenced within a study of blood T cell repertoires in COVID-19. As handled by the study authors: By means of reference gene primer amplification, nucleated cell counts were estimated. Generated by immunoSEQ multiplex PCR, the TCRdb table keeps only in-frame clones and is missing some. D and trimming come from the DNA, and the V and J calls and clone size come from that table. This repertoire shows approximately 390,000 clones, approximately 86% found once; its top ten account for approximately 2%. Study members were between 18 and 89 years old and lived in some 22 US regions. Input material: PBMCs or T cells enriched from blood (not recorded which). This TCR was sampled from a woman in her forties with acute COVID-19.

CDR3 nucleotide sequence: TGCGCCAGCAGCCGGGGGACAGACAATCAGCCCCAGCATTTT. It translates to CASSRGTDNQPQHF. V is TRBV4-1 and J is TRBJ1-5; 7 bases fit TRBD1. The germline gives CDR1 MGHRA, CDR2 YSYEKL. This CDR3 is 14 amino acids long. With 4 bases clipped from V and 3 bases from J, the junction kept 3 bases outside the gene matches.